These 23 T cell receptor beta chains originate from one sample sequenced in a study of esophageal squamous cell carcinoma tumors. After a first PCR with P20EA plus a TCR alpha or TCR beta constant-region primer, a nested PCR used CA2 or CB2. Unbiased adaptor ligation RT-PCR amplified the TCR genes, and a polyT18-containing BSL-18E primer primed reverse transcription. TCRdb re-derived calls from the 5' RACE reads in MiXCR, one entry per CDR3 protein. This repertoire includes roughly 82 distinct CDR3 sequences. The specimen was tumor tissue. These receptors were taken from a man between 45 and 85 years old with esophageal squamous cell carcinoma.

This clonotype is hyperexpanded (1% or more) by share. The rearrangement uses TRBV3-1 and TRBJ2-7, with D perhaps assigned TRBD1 or TRBD2 (5 bases each). V was shortened by 3 bases and J by 0 bases, with 9 bases between the two germline ends. This CDR3 is 14 amino acids long. Germline V lookup: CDR1 LGHDT, CDR2 YNNKEL (reference sequence). CDR3: CASSHGTVSYEQYF. Written as DNA, the CDR3 is TGTGCCAGCAGCCATGGGACCGTCTCCTACGAGCAGTACTTC.

This clonotype was counted a single time. This sequence may be a read error, since a much larger clone differs from it by one base. This chain joins TRBV10-3 and TRBJ2-7; 9 nucleotides align to TRBD1. From germline, CDR1 is ENHRY and CDR2 SYGVKD. The CDR3 consists of 16 residues. Trimming removed 2 bases from V and 5 bases from J; junction bases left unmatched: 10. The CDR3 sequence: CAISENAGTGSHEQYF. CDR3 DNA: TGTGCCATCAGTGAGAACGCGGGGACAGGGAGCCACGAGCAGTACTTC.

In its sample, this clonotype ranks as hyperexpanded. The chain combines TRBV7-9 with TRBJ1-3, with D possibly TRBD1 on 6 matching bases. This CDR3 is built from 17 residues. Germline loops: CDR1 SEHNR, CDR2 FQNEAQ (reference sequence). Trimming took 6 bases from V and 4 from J, leaving 22 bases between them. In DNA form, the CDR3 reads TGTGCCAGCAGAGCGACCGGTATGGGGGCGAGAGGAAACACCATATATTTT. It translates to CASRATGMGARGNTIYF.

This clonotype is classed as large. The chain carries TRBV6-1 and TRBJ2-4; D is perhaps TRBD2 (5 bases). Germline CDR1 MNHNS, CDR2 SASEGT. The CDR3 runs to 13 residues. V was clipped by 1 base and J by 9 bases, with 10 bases between them. The CDR3 DNA sequence: TGTGCCAGCAGTGAAGGGTTGAGGGTCATTCAGTACTTC. It specifies CASSEGLRVIQYF.

In this sample, this clonotype is large. V is TRBV28 and J is TRBJ2-7; D gene uncertain. Trimming took 5 bases from V and 3 from J, leaving 11 bases between them. Germline lookup yields CDR1 MDHEN and CDR2 SYDVKM. This CDR3 comprises 13 residues. As DNA, the CDR3 is TGTGCCAGCAGTGCCAACCCGGGCTACGAGCAGTACTTC. Translating it yields CASSANPGYEQYF.

With regard to this clonotype: A much more abundant neighbour one base away suggests this may be a read error. The rearrangement links TRBV29-1 to TRBJ2-7; D is tentatively TRBD1 or TRBD2 (6 bases each). The germline gives CDR1 SQVTM, CDR2 ANQGSEA. The CDR3 extends over 14 amino acids. The DNA for the CDR3 is TGCAGCGTTGAAGTGGGGGGCGGTTTCTACGAGCTGTACTTC. Its protein product is CSVEVGGGFYELYF.

By sample share, this clonotype is large (0.1 to 1%). The chain links TRBV19 to TRBJ1-6; D remains ambiguous. The CDR3 extends over 14 amino acids. V lost 7 bases and J lost 0, with 7 bases in between. Germline loops: CDR1 LNHDA, CDR2 SQIVND (reference sequence). The CDR3 here is CASMSVSYNSPLHF. CDR3 DNA: TGTGCCAGTATGAGCGTCTCCTATAATTCACCCCTCCACTTT. The full variable domain, completed using reference TRBV19 and TRBJ1-6, is DGGITQSPKYLFRKEGQNVTLSCEQNLNHDAMYWYRQDPGQGLRLIYYSQIVNDFQKGDIAEGYSVSREKKESFPLTVTSAQKNPTAFYLCASMSVSYNSPLHFGNGTRLTVT.

The rearrangement links TRBV9 to TRBJ1-5; 7 bases match TRBD1. The germline V gene encodes CDR1 SGDLS and CDR2 YYNGEE. J lost 7 bases, V lost 4 bases, and 8 bases had no gene match. This CDR3 spans 14 amino acids. The CDR3 here is CASSPRGGRQPQHF. The CDR3 nucleotides are TGTGCCAGCAGCCCCCGAGGGGGCAGGCAGCCCCAGCATTTT.

This clonotype was recorded only once. The V call is TRBV30, the J call TRBJ2-7; D unresolved. Germline loops: CDR1 GTSNPN, CDR2 SVGIG (reference sequence). The CDR3 sequence is 11 residues long. Trimming cost V 4 bases and J 5 bases, with 9 bases left between them. In nucleotides, the CDR3 is TGTGCCTGGACCTTTTCAAACGAGCAGTACTTC. Its translation is CAWTFSNEQYF.

This clonotype is hyperexpanded. V usage is TRBV9 and J usage is TRBJ1-4; D is undetermined. CDR1 SGDLS and CDR2 YYNGEE come from the germline V gene. This CDR3 spans 14 amino acids. The V gene lost 4 bases and the J gene lost 8 bases, with 15 bases spanning the gap. The CDR3 loop reads CASSLRTDGEKLFF. The CDR3 nucleotides are TGTGCCAGCAGCCTCCGGACGGACGGGGAAAAACTGTTTTTT.

This clonotype is labeled large. The chain carries TRBV5-1 and TRBJ2-3, with D unclear. The V and J ends lost 0 bases and 0 bases respectively, with 11 bases between them. Per germline, CDR1 SGHRS and CDR2 YFSETQ. The CDR3 is 16 residues long. The CDR3 nucleotides read TGCGCCAGCAGCTTGGAGTGGGCTCCTAGCACAGATACGCAGTATTTT. Amino acids: CASSLEWAPSTDTQYF.

This rearrangement joins TRBV5-1 to TRBJ1-2; no definite D call. The CDR3 loop spans 13 amino acids. Germline loops: CDR1 SGHRS, CDR2 YFSETQ. Between the trimmed V and J ends, which lost 3 bases and 2 bases, there was a span of 8 bases. CDR3 amino acids: CASSSGRNYGYTF. CDR3 DNA sequence: TGCGCCAGCAGCTCCGGACGGAACTATGGCTACACCTTC.

This clonotype ranks as hyperexpanded. CDR3 nucleotide sequence: TGTGCCAGCAGCCAAGAAGGGCGGGAGGGGCAAGAGACCCAGTACTTC. Protein sequence: CASSQEGREGQETQYF. The chain couples TRBV4-2 to TRBJ2-5, with 9 bases that match TRBD2. The CDR3 has 16 residues. Germline lookup yields CDR1 LGHNA and CDR2 YNFKEQ. V lost 0 bases to trimming and J lost 2 bases; unmatched junction nucleotides: 4.

The chain has TRBV29-1 and TRBJ2-3; weak D call: TRBD2 (5 bases). V was cut by 6 bases and J by 4 bases, with 17 bases left in between. The CDR3 is 14 amino acids. Germline CDR1 SQVTM, CDR2 ANQGSEA. The CDR3 sequence: CSVDPLERSDTQYF. CDR3 DNA: TGCAGCGTGGACCCCCTGGAGCGGTCAGATACGCAGTATTTT.

This clonotype is labeled as hyperexpanded (1% or more). This chain uses TRBV7-9 with TRBJ2-5; 8 nucleotides agree with TRBD2. Germline V CDR1 and CDR2: SEHNR, FQNEAQ (reference sequence). This CDR3 spans 14 amino acids. V shed 1 base and J 4 bases; nucleotides not matched to a gene: 2. In DNA, the CDR3 is TGTGCCAGCAGCTTAGTAACTAGCGGAGAGACCCAGTACTTC. Amino acids: CASSLVTSGETQYF.

This clonotype is large in the sample. The V call is TRBV29-1, the J call TRBJ2-7; either TRBD1 or TRBD2 may fit D (6 bases each). Per the germline V gene, CDR1 is SQVTM and CDR2 is ANQGSEA. V lost 1 base and J lost 3, with 13 bases in between. This CDR3 has 14 amino acids. CDR3 amino acids: CSVEVGGGFYEQYF. The CDR3 DNA sequence: TGCAGCGTTGAAGTGGGGGGCGGTTTCTACGAGCAGTACTTC.

This clonotype is labeled as hyperexpanded. The chain joins TRBV3-1 to TRBJ2-1; the D gene is possibly TRBD2 (6 bases). The CDR3 is 14 amino acids. Trimming cost V 4 bases and J 0 bases, with 7 bases left between them. CDR1 is LGHDT and CDR2 is YNNKEL in the germline V gene (reference sequence). The CDR3 DNA sequence: TGTGCCAGCAGCCCAGCGGGCTCCTACAATGAGCAGTTCTTC. This codes for CASSPAGSYNEQFF.

This clonotype is hyperexpanded. V is TRBV20-1 and J is TRBJ1-2, with D uncertain. Trimming removed 5 bases at V and 2 bases at J, with 15 bases between. Germline CDR1 DFQATT, CDR2 SNEGSKA (reference sequence). The CDR3 has 14 residues. CDR3 in amino acids: CSAERTVPNYGYTF. The CDR3 region has the DNA TGCAGTGCTGAAAGGACTGTCCCAAACTATGGCTACACCTTC.

By proportion, this clonotype is large. V and J are TRBV5-4 and TRBJ1-2; TRBD1 aligns across 7 bases. Germline values: CDR1 SGHNT, CDR2 YYREEE (reference sequence). The CDR3 is 12 residues long. Unmatched junction bases numbered 2, after V lost 4 bases and J lost 5 bases. CDR3 bases: TGTGCCAGCAGCCTGACAGGGTATGGCTACACCTTC. As protein: CASSLTGYGYTF.

Judged by abundance, this clonotype is hyperexpanded (1% or more). The chain links TRBV11-3 to TRBJ2-7; D is perhaps TRBD1 (6 bases). The V and J ends lost 1 base and 7 bases respectively, with 14 bases between them. Germline V gene sequence: CDR1 SGHNT, CDR2 YENEEA. This CDR3 has 14 residues. CDR3 region: CASSLVRTASEQYF. The DNA for the CDR3 is TGTGCCAGCAGCTTAGTAAGGACAGCCTCGGAGCAGTACTTC.

This clonotype is termed hyperexpanded. The CDR3 sequence is CASSLAEGLSSYEQYF. As DNA, the CDR3 is TGTGCCAGCAGCTTAGCGGAGGGACTGAGCTCCTACGAGCAGTACTTC. The rearrangement uses TRBV7-2 and TRBJ2-7, with a possible D match to TRBD2 (6 bases). The germline V gene has CDR1 SGHTA and CDR2 FQGNSA. V was shortened by 0 bases and J by 0 bases, with 12 bases between the two germline ends. This CDR3 contains 16 residues.

In its sample, this clonotype ranks as hyperexpanded. The rearrangement uses TRBV29-1 and TRBJ2-7, with TRBD2 identical over 12 bases. This CDR3 comprises 16 residues. Germline CDR1 is SQVTM and CDR2 is ANQGSEA. The V and J ends lost 4 bases and 2 bases, in that order; junction bases with no gene match: 9. DNA of the CDR3: TGCAGCGTTGGTCTAGCGGGAGGGCCGGTGACCTACGAGCAGTACTTC. It yields the protein CSVGLAGGPVTYEQYF.

This clonotype counts as hyperexpanded (1% or more). V and J are TRBV3-1 and TRBJ1-1, with D perhaps matching TRBD1 (6 bases). The germline CDR1 and CDR2 sequences are LGHDT and YNNKEL (reference sequence). Trimming shortened V by 2 bases and J by 6 bases, and 16 bases separated the two germline ends. The CDR3 loop spans 15 amino acids. The CDR3 nucleotides are TGTGCCAGCAGCCAAAACGATCTGAGGGGGGCTGAAGCTTTCTTT. Its protein is CASSQNDLRGAEAFF. The complete variable domain, with remaining parts taken from reference TRBV3-1 and TRBJ1-1, reads DTAVSQTPKYLVTQMGNDKSIKCEQNLGHDTMYWYKQDSKKFLKIMFSYNNKELIINETVPNRFSPKSPDKAHLNLHINSLELGDSAVYFCASSQNDLRGAEAFFGQGTRLTVV.